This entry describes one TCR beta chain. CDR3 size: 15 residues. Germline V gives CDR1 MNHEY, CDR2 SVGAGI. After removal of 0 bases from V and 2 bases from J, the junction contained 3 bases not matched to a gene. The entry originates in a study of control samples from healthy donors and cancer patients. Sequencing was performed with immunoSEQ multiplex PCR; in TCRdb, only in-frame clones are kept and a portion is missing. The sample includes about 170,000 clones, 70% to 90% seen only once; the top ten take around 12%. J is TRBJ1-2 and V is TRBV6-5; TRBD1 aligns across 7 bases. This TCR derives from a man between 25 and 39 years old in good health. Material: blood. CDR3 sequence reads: CASSYSGTANYGYTF. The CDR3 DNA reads TGTGCCAGCAGTTACTCAGGGACAGCAAACTATGGCTACACCTTC.